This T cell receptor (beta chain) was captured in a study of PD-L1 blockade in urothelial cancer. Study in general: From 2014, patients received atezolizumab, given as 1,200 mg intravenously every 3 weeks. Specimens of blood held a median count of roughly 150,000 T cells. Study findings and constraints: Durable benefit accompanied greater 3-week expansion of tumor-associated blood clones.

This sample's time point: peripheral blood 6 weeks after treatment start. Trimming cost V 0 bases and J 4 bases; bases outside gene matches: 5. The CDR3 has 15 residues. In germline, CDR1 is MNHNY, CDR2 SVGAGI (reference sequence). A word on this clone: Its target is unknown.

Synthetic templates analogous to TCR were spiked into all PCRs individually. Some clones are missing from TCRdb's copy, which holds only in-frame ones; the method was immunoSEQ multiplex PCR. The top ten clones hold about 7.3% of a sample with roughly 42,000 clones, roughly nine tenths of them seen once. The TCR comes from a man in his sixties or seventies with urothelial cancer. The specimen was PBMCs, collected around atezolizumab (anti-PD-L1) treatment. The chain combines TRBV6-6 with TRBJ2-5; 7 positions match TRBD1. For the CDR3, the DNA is TGTGCCAGCAGTTACTCGGGGGACAGCAGAGAGACCCAGTACTTC. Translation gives CASSYSGDSRETQYF.